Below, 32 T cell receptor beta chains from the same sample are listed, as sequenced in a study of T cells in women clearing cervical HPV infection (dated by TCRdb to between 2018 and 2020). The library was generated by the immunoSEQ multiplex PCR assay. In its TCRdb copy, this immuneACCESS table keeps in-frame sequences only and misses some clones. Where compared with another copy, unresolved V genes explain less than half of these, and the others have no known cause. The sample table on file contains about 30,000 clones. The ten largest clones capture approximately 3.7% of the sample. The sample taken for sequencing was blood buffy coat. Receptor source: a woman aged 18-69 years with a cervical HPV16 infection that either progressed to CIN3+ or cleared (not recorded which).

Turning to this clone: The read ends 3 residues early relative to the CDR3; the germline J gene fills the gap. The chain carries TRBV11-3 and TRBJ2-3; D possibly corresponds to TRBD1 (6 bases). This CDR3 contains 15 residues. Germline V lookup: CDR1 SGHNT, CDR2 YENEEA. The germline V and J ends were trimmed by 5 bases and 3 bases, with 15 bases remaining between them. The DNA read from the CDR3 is TGTGCCAGCAGCCGAAAGGGGGTCGGTACAGATACG. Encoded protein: CASSRKGVGTDT. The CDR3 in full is CASSRKGVGTDTQYF. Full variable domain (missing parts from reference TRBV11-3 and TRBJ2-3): EAGVVQSPRYKIIEKKQPVAFWCNPISGHNTLYWYLQNLGQGPELLIRYENEEAVDDSQLPKDRFSAERLKGVDSTLKIQPAELGDSAVYLCASSRKGVGTDTQYFGPGTRLTVL.

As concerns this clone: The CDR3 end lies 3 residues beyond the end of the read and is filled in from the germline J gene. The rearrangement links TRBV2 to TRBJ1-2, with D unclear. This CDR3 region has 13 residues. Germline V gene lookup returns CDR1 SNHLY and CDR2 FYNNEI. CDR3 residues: CASSEPFTDTYTF. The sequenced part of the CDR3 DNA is TGTGCCAGCAGTGAACCGTTCACAGATACC.

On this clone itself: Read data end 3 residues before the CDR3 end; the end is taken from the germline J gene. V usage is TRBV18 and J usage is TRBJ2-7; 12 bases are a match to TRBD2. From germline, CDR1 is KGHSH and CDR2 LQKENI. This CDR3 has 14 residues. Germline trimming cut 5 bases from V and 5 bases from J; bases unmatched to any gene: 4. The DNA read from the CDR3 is TGTGCCAGCTCATGGACTAGCGGGACCGACGAG. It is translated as CASSWTSGTDE. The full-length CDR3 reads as CASSWTSGTDEQYF.

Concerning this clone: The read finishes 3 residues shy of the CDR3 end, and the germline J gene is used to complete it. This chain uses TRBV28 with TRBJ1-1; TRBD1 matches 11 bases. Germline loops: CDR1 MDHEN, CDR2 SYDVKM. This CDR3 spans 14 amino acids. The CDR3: CASSLTGTGGKAFF. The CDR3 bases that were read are TGTGCCAGCAGTTTAACCGGGACAGGGGGAAAA.

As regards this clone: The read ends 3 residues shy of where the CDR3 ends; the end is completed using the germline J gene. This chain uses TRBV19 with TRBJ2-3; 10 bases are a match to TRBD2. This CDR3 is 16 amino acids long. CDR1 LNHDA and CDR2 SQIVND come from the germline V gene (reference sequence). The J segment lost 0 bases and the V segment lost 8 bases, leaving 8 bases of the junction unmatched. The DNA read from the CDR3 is TGTGCCAGTGCTAGAAGCGGGAGGGAGAGCACAGATACG. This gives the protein CASARSGRESTDT. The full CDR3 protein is CASARSGRESTDTQYF.

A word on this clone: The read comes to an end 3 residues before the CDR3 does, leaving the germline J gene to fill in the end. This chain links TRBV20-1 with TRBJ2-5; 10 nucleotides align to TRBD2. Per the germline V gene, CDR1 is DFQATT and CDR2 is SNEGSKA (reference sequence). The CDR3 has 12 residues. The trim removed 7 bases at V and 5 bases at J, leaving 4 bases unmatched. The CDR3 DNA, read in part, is TGCAGTGGGAGGACTAGCGGCGAGACC. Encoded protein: CSGRTSGET. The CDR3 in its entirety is CSGRTSGETQYF.

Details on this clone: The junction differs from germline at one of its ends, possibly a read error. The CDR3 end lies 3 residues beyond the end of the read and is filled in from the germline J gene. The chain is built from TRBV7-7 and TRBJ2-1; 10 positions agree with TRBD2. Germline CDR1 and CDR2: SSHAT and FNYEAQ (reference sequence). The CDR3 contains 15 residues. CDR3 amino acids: CASSLELAGRDEQFF. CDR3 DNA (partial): TGTGCTAGCAGCTTAGAACTAGCGGGAAGAGATGAG. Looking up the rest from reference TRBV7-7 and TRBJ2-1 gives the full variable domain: GAGVSQSPRYKVTKRGQDVTLRCDPISSHATLYWYQQALGQGPEFLTYFNYEAQPDKSGLPSDRFSAERPEGSISTLTIQRTEQRDSAMYRCASSLELAGRDEQFFGPGTRLTVL.

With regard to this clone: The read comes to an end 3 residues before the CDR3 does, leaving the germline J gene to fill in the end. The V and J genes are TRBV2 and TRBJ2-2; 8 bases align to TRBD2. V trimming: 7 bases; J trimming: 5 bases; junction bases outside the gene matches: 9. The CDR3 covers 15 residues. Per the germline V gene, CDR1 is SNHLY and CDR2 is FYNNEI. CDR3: CASIALAEETGELFF. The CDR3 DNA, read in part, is TGTGCCAGCATTGCACTAGCGGAAGAGACCGGGGAG.

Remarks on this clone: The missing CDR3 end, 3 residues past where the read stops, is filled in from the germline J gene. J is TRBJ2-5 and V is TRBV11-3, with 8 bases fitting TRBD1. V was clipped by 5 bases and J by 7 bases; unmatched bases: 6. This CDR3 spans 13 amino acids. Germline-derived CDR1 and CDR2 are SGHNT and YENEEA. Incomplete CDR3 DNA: TGTGCCAGCAGCCCCGGACAGGGAGGGACC. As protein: CASSPGQGGT. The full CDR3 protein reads CASSPGQGGTQYF.

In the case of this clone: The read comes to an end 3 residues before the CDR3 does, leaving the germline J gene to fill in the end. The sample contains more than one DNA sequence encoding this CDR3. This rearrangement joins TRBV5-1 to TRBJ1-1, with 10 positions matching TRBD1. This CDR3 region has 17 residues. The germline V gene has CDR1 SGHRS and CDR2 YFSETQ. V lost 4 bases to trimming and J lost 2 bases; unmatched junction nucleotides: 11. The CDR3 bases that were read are TGCGCCAGCAGCCCCCGGACAGGGGGAAATGAAAACACTGAA. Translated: CASSPRTGGNENTE. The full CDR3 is CASSPRTGGNENTEAFF.

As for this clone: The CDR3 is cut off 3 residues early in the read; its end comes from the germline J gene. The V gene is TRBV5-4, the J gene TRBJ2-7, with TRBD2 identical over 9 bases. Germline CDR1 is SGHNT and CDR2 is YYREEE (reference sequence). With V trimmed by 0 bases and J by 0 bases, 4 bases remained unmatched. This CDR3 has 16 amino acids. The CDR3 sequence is CASSLGLAGNSYEQYF. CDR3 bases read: TGTGCCAGCAGCTTGGGGCTAGCGGGGAACTCCTACGAG.

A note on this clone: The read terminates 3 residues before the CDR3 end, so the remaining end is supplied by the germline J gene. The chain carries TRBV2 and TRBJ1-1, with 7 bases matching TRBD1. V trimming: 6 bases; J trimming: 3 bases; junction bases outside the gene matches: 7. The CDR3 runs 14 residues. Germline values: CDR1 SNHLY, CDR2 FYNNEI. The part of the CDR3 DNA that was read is TGTGCCAGCAGAGGGGGCGCGGTTTACACTGAA. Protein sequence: CASRGGAVYTE. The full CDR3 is CASRGGAVYTEAFF. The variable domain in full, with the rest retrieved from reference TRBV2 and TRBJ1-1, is EPEVTQTPSHQVTQMGQEVILRCVPISNHLYFYWYRQILGQKVEFLVSFYNNEISEKSEIFDDQFSVERPDGSNFTLKIRSTKLEDSAMYFCASRGGAVYTEAFFGQGTRLTVV.

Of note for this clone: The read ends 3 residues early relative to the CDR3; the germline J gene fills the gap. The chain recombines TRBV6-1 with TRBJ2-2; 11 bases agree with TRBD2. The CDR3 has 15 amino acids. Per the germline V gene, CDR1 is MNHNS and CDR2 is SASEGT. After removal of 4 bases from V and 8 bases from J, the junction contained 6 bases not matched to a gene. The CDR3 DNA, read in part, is TGTGCCAGCAGTGTTAGCGGGAGGGCCAGTGGGGAG. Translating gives CASSVSGRASGE. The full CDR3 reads CASSVSGRASGELFF.

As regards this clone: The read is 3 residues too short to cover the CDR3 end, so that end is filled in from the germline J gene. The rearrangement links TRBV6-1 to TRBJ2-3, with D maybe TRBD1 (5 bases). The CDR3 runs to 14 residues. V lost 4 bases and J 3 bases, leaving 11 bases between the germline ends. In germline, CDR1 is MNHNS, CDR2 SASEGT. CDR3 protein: CASSAGLVTDTQYF. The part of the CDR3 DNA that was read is TGTGCCAGCAGTGCAGGGCTAGTAACAGATACG.

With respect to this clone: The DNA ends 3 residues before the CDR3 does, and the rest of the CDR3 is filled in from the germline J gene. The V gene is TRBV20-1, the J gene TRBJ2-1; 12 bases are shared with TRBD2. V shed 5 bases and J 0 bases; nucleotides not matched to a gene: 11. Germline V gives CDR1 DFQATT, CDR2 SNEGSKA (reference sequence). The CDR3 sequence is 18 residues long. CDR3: CSAVTGTSGFSSYNEQFF. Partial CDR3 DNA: TGCAGTGCTGTTACCGGGACTAGCGGGTTCAGCTCCTACAATGAG.

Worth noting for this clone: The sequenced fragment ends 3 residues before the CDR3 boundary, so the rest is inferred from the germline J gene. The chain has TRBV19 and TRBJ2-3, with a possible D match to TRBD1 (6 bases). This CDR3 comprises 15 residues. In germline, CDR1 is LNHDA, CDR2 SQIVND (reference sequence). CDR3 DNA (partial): TGTGCCAGTAGTGGTTTGGGACAAAACCAAGAGGCG. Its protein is CASSGLGQNQEA. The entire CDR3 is CASSGLGQNQEAQYF.

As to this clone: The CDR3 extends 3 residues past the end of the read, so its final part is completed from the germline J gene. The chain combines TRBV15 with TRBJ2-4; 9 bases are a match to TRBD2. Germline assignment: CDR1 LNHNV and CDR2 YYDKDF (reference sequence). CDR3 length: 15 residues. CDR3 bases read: TGTGCCACCAGCATAGGGGATAGCGGGAGAGGGATT. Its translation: CATSIGDSGRGI. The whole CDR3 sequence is CATSIGDSGRGIQYF.

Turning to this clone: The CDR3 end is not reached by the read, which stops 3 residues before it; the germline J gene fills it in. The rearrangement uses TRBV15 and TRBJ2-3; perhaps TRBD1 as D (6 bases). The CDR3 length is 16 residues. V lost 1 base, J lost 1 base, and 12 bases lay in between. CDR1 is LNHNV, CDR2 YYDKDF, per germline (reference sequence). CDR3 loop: CATSRVQGSGTDTQYF. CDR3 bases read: TGTGCCACCAGCAGAGTTCAGGGGAGCGGCACAGATACG.

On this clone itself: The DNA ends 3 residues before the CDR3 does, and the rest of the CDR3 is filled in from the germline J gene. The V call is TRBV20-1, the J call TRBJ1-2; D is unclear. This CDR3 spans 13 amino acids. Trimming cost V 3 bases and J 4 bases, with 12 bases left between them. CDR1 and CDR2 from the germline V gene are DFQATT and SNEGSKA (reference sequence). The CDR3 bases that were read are TGCAGTGCTAGGTGGAGGGTGGGCTATGGC. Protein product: CSARWRVGYG. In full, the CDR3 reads CSARWRVGYGYTF.

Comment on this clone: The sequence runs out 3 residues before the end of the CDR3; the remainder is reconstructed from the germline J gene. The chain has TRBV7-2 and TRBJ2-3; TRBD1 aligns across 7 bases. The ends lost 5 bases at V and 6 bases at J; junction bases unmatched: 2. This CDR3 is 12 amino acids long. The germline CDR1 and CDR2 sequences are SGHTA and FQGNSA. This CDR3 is CASSPQGDTQYF. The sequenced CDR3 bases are TGTGCCAGCAGCCCACAGGGGGATACG.

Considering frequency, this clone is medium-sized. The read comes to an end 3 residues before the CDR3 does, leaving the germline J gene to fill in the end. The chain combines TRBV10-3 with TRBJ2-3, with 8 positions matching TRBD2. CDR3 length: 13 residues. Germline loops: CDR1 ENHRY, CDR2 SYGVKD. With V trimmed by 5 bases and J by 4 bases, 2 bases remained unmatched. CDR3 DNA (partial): TGTGCCATCAGTCCAGCGGGAGCAGATACG. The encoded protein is CAISPAGADT. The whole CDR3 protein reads CAISPAGADTQYF.

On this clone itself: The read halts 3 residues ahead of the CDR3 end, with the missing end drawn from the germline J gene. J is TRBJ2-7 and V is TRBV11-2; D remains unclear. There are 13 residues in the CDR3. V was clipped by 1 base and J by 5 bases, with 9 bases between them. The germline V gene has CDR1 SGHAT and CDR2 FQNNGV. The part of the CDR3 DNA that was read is TGTGCCAGCAGCTTAGGTTTCGGTAACGAG. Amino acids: CASSLGFGNE. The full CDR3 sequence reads CASSLGFGNEQYF.

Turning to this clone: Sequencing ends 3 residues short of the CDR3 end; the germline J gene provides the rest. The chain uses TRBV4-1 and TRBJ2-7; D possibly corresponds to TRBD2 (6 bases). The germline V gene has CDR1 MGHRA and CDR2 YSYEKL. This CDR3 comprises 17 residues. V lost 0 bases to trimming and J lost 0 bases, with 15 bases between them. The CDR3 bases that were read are TGCGCCAGCAGCCAAGATTTCGTGCCTAGCGCCTCCTACGAG. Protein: CASSQDFVPSASYE. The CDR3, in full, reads CASSQDFVPSASYEQYF.

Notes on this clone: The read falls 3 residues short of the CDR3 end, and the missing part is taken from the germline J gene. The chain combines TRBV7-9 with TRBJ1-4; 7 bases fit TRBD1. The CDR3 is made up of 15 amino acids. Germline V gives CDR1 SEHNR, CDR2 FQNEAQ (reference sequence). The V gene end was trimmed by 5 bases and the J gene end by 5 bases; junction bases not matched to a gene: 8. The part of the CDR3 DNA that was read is TGTGCCAGCAGCCCCAACCTAGGGGGCAATGAAAAA. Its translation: CASSPNLGGNEK. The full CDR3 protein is CASSPNLGGNEKLFF.

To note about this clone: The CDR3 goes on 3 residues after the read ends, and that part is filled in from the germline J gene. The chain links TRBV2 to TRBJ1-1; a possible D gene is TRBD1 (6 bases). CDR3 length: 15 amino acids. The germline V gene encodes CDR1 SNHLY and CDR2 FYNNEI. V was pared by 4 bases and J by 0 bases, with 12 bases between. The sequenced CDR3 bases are TGTGCCAGCAGTGGGACAGAAATAATGAACACTGAA. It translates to CASSGTEIMNTE. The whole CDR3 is CASSGTEIMNTEAFF.

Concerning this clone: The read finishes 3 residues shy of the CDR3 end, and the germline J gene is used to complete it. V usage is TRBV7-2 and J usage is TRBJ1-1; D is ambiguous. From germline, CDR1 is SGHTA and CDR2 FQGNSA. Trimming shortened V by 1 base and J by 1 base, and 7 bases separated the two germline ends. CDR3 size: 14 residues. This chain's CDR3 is CASSLGTANTEAFF. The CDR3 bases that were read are TGTGCCAGCAGCTTAGGGACTGCGAACACTGAA. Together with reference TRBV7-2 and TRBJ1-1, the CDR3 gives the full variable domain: GAGVSQSPSNKVTEKGKDVELRCDPISGHTALYWYRQSLGQGLEFLIYFQGNSAPDKSGLPSDRFSAERTGGSVSTLTIQRTQQEDSAVYLCASSLGTANTEAFFGQGTRLTVV.

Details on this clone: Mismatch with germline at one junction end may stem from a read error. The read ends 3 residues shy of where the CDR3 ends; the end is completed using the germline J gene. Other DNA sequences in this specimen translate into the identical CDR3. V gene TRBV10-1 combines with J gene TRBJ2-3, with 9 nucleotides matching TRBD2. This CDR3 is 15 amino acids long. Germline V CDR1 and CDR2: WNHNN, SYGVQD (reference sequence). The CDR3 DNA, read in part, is TGCGCCAGTAGTGATAGCGGGAGTCTTTCAGATACG. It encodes CASSDSGSLSDT. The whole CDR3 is CASSDSGSLSDTQYF.

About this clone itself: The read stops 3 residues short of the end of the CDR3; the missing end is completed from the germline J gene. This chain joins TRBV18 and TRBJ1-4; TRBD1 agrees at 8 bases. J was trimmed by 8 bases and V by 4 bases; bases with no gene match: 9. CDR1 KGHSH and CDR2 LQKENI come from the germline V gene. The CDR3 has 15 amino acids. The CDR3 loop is CASSLNQGADEKLFF. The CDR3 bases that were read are TGTGCCAGCTCACTTAATCAGGGGGCCGACGAAAAA.

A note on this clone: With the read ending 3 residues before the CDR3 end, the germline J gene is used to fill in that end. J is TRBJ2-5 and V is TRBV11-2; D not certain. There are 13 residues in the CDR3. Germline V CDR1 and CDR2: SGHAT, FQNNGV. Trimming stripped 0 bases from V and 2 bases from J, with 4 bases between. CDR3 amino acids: CASSLDPQETQYF. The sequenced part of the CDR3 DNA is TGTGCCAGCAGCTTAGACCCTCAAGAGACC.

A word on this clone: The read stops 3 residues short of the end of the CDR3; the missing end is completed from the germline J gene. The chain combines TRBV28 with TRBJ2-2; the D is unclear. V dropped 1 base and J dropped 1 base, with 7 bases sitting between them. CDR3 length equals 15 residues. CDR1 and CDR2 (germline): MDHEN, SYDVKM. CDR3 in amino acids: CASSLFPGNTGELFF. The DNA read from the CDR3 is TGTGCCAGCAGTTTATTTCCAGGGAACACCGGGGAG. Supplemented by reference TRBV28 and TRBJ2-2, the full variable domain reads DVKVTQSSRYLVKRTGEKVFLECVQDMDHENMFWYRQDPGLGLRLIYFSYDVKMKEKGDIPEGYSVSREKKERFSLILESASTNQTSMYLCASSLFPGNTGELFFGEGSRLTVL.

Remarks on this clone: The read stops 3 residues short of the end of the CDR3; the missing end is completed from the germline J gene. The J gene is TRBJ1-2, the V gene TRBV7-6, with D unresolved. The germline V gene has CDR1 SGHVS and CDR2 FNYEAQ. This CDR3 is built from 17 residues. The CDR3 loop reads CASSLGVAGDLPYDYTF. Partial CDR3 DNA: TGTGCCAGCAGCTTAGGAGTAGCGGGAGACCTCCCCTACGAC.

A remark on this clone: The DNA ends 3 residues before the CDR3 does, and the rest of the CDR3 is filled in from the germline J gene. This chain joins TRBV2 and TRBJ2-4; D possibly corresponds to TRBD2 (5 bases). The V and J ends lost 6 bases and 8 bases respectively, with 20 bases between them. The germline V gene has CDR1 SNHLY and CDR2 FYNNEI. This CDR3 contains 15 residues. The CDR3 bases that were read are TGTGCCAGCAGAGCCGGGCGGGTCTCTCTAGACATT. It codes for CASRAGRVSLDI. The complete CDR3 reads CASRAGRVSLDIQYF.